The TCR beta chain described here comes from a study of identical twins. The study's findings and limits: Zero-insertion results could be subject to partial confounding by invariant MAIT and iNKT cells. Fewer insertions marked abundant cord blood beta clonotypes; young adult naive trended weakly, memory not at all.

TCRdb processed the 5' RACE reads anew with MiXCR; each CDR3 protein has one entry. The sample comprises roughly 700,000 distinct CDR3 sequences, approximately 9% of which are singletons, and about 0.98% rests with the top ten. This clonotype was picked up a small number of times. The antigen is undetermined. Healthy Caucasian donors formed the entire cohort. These data also featured in a second study, about yellow fever vaccine responses in identical twins.

The sequenced material came from PBMCs. The TCR was taken from a woman aged 18-29 years in good health.

The chain's CDR3 is CASSPRQGKNTEAFF. In nucleotides, the CDR3 is TGTGCCAGCAGCCCTCGACAGGGGAAGAACACTGAAGCTTTCTTT. The chain combines TRBV5-6 with TRBJ1-1; 8 bases map to TRBD1. Germline loops: CDR1 SGHDT, CDR2 YYEEEE. This CDR3 is built from 15 residues. The junction had 6 bases not matched to a gene; V was cut back by 4 bases and J by 1 base.